The entry below gives a single TCR beta chain sequence along with its context. Its target is unknown. The donors, all healthy, were Caucasians living in Russia, aged about 6 to 90. The entry originates in a study of blood T cells in healthy people across ages. General observations from the study: The study could not conclusively compare naive and antigen-experienced cells, given its unsorted PBMCs. Among T cells, TCR beta diversity per million cells dropped roughly linearly as age rose.

Then a second PCR, running about 6 to 12 cycles, was carried out with a sample-barcoded 5' primer and a J-beta primer mix. A 12-random-nucleotide template-switch adaptor tagged each cDNA molecule. MiXCR, run by TCRdb on the 5' RACE reads, gives a single entry per CDR3 protein. The data hold roughly 1,300,000 distinct CDR3 sequences, with 59% observed a single time. The germline V and J ends were trimmed by 1 base and 7 bases, with 24 bases remaining between them. The CDR3 runs 17 residues. Germline V lookup: CDR1 SGHRS, CDR2 YFSETQ. The source is a man younger than 35 in good health. V gene TRBV5-1 combines with J gene TRBJ2-7; no definite D call. Sequencing was performed on blood. CDR3 in amino acids: CASSLLQVAVDDGEQYF. The CDR3 nucleotides are TGCGCCAGCAGCTTGTTACAAGTCGCGGTGGATGATGGGGAGCAGTACTTC.